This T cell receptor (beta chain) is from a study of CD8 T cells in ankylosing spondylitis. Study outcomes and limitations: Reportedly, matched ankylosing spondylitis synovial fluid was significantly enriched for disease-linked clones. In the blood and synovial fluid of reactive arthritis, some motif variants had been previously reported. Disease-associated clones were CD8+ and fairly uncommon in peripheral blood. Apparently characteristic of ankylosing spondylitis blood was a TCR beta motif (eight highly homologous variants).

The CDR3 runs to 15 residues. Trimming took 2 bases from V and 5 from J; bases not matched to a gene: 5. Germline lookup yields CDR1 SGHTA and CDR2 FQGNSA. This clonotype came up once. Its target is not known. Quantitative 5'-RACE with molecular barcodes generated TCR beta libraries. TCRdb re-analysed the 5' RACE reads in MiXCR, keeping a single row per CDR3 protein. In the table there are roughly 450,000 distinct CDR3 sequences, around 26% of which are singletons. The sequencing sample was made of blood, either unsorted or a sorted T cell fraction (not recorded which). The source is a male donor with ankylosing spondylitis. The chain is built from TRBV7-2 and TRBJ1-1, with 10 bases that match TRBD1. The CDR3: CASSLHGTGVTEAFF. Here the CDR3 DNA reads TGTGCCAGCAGCTTACACGGGACAGGGGTTACTGAAGCTTTCTTT.